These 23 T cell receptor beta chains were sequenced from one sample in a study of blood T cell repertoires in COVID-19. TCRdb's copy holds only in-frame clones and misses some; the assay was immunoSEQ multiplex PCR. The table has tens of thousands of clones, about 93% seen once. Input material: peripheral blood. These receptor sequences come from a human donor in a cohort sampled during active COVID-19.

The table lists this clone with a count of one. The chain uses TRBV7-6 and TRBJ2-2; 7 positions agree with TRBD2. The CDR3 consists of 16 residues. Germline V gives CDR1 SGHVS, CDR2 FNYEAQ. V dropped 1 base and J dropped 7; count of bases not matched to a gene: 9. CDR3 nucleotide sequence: TGTGCCAGCAGCTTAGTGTCGGGGGGAACGGGCGGGGAGCTGTTTTTT. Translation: CASSLVSGGTGGELFF.

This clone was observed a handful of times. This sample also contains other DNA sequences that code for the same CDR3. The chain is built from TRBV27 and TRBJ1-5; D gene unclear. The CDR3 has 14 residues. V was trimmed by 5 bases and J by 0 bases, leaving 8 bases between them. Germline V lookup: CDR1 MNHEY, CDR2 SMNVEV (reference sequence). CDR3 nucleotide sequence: TGTGCCAGCAGTGCCGGGTATAGCAATCAGCCCCAGCATTTT. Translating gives CASSAGYSNQPQHF.

CDR3 DNA: TGTGCCATCAGCGAATCGGACAGGGGCTATGGCTACACCTTC. The encoded protein is CAISESDRGYGYTF. This chain links TRBV10-3 with TRBJ1-2, with 9 positions matching TRBD1. V trimming: 6 bases; J trimming: 4 bases; junction bases outside the gene matches: 6. This CDR3 region has 14 residues. Per the germline V gene, CDR1 is ENHRY and CDR2 is SYGVKD.

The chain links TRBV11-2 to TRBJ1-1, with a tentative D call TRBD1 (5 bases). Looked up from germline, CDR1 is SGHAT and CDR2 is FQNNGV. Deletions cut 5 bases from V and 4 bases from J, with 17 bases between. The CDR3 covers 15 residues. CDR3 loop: CASSTNQRRGTEAFF. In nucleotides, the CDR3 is TGTGCCAGCAGCACTAATCAGAGGAGGGGCACTGAAGCTTTCTTT.

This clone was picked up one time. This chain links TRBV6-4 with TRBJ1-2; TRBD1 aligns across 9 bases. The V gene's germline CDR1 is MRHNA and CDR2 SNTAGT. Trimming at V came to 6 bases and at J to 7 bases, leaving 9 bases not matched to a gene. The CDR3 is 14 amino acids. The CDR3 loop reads CASREQGAQGGYTF. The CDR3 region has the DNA TGTGCCAGCAGGGAACAGGGGGCGCAAGGTGGCTACACCTTC.

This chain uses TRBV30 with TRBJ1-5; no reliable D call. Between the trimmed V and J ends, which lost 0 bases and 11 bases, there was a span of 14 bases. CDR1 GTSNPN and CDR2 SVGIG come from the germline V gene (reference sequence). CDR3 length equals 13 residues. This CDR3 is CAWSVPEGMAQHF. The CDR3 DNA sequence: TGTGCCTGGAGTGTACCCGAGGGCATGGCCCAGCATTTT.

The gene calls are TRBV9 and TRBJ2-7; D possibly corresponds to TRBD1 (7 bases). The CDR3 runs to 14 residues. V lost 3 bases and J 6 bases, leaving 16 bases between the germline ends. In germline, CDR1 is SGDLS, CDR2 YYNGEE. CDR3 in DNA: TGTGCCAGCAGCGCTCAGGGGGGACCCCTCGAGCAGTACTTC. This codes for CASSAQGGPLEQYF.

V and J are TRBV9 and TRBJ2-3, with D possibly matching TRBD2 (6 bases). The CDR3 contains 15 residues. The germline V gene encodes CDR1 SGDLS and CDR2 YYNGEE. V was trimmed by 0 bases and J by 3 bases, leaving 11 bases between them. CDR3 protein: CASSVGGDPTDTQYF. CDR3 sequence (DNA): TGTGCCAGCAGCGTAGGGGGGGATCCAACAGATACGCAGTATTTT. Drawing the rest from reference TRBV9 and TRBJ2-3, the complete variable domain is DSGVTQTPKHLITATGQRVTLRCSPRSGDLSVYWYQQSLDQGLQFLIQYYNGEERAKGNILERFSAQQFPDLHSELNLSSLELGDSALYFCASSVGGDPTDTQYFGPGTRLTVL.

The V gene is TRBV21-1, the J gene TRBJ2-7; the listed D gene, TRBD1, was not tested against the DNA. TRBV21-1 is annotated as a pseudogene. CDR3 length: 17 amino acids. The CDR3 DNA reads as TGTGCCAGCAGCAAAGGGGAGAAGAGGACAGAGGCCTACGAGCAGTACTTC. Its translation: CASSKGEKRTEAYEQYF.

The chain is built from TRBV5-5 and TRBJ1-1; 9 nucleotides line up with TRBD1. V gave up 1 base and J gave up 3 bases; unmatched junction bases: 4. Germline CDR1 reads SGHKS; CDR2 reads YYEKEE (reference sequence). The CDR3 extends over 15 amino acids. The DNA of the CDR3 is TGTGCCAGCAGCTTGTCCGGACAGGGGTACACTGAAGCTTTCTTT. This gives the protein CASSLSGQGYTEAFF.

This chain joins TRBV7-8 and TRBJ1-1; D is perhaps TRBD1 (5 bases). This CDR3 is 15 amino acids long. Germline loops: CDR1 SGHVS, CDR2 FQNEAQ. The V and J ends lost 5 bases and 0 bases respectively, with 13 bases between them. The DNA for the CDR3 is TGTGCCAGCAGCCCGGGGGGACGGATGAACACTGAAGCTTTCTTT. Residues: CASSPGGRMNTEAFF.

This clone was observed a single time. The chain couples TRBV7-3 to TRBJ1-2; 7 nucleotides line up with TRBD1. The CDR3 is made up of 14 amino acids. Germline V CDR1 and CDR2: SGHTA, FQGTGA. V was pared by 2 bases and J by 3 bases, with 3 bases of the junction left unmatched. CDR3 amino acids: CASSLRQGHYGYTF. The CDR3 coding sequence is TGTGCCAGCAGCTTACGACAGGGACACTATGGCTACACCTTC.

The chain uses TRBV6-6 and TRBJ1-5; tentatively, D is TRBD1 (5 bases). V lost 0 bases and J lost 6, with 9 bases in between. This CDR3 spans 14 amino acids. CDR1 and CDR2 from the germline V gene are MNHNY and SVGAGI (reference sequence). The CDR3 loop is CASSYSGEGQPQHF. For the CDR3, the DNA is TGTGCCAGCAGTTACTCAGGGGAGGGTCAGCCCCAGCATTTT.

The CDR3 reads CASSVGLNQPQHF. Written as DNA, the CDR3 is TGCGCCAGCAGCGTAGGACTTAATCAGCCCCAGCATTTT. The chain joins TRBV4-1 to TRBJ1-5; no firm D call. Trimming cost V 5 bases and J 4 bases, with 9 bases left between them. This CDR3 has 13 amino acids. CDR1 and CDR2 from the germline V gene are MGHRA and YSYEKL.

Here the CDR3 DNA reads TGTGCCAGCAGTACCAGTAGCAATCAGCCCCAGCATTTT. Amino acids: CASSTSSNQPQHF. The chain has TRBV11-2 and TRBJ1-5; D gene ambiguous. The germline V gene encodes CDR1 SGHAT and CDR2 FQNNGV. Trimming cost V 6 bases and J 0 bases, with 6 bases left between them. The length of the CDR3 is 13 residues.

This CDR3 reads CASSLGPGQGSSYEQYF. In DNA form, the CDR3 reads TGTGCCAGCAGCTTAGGCCCCGGGCAGGGTAGCTCCTACGAGCAGTACTTC. The chain carries TRBV7-6 and TRBJ2-7, with D maybe TRBD1 (5 bases). Germline V gene data show CDR1 as SGHVS and CDR2 as FNYEAQ. The V gene lost 1 base and the J gene lost 0 bases, with 16 bases spanning the gap. The CDR3 runs to 17 residues.

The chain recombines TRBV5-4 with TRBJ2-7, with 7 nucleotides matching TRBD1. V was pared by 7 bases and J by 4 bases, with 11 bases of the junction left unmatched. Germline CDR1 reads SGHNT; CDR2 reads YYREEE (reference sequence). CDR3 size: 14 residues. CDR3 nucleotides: TGTGCCAGCTCCCAGGAACAGGGGAATTACGAGCAGTACTTC. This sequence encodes CASSQEQGNYEQYF.

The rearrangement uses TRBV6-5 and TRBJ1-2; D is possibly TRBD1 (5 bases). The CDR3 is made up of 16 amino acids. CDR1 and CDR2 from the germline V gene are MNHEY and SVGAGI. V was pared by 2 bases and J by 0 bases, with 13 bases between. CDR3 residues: CASSYSSTGTNYGYTF. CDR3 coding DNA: TGTGCCAGCAGTTACAGTAGTACAGGCACTAACTATGGCTACACCTTC.

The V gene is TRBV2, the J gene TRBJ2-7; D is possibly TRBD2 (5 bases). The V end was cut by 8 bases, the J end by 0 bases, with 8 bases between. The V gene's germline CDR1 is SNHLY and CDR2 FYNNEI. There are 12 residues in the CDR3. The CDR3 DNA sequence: TGTGCCAGCTCGGGGTCCTCCTACGAGCAGTACTTC. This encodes CASSGSSYEQYF. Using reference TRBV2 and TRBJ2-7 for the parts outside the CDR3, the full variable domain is EPEVTQTPSHQVTQMGQEVILRCVPISNHLYFYWYRQILGQKVEFLVSFYNNEISEKSEIFDDQFSVERPDGSNFTLKIRSTKLEDSAMYFCASSGSSYEQYFGPGTRLTVT.

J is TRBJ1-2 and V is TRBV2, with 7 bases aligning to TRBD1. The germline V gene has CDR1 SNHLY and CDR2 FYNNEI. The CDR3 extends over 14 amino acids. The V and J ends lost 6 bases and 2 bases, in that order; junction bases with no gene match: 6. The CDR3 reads CASRTGMGNYGYTF. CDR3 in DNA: TGTGCCAGCAGGACAGGGATGGGGAACTATGGCTACACCTTC.

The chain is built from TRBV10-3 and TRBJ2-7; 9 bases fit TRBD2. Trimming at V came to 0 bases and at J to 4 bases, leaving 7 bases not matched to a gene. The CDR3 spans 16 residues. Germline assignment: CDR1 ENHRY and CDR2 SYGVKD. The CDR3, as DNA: TGTGCCATCAGTGAGTCGGGCGGGGGGGCCGGTTACGAGCAGTACTTC. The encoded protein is CAISESGGGAGYEQYF.

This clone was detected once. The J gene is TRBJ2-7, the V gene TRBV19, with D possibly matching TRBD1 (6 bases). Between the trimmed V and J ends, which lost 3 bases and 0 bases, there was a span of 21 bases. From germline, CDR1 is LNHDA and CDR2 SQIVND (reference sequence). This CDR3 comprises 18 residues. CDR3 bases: TGTGCCAGTAGTATCGTTCGCAGGGGACCTATCTTCTCCTACGAGCAGTACTTC. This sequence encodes CASSIVRRGPIFSYEQYF.

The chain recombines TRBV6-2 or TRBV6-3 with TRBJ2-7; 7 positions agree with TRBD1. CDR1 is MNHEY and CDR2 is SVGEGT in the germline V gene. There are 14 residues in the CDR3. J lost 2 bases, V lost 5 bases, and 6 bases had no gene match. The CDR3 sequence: CASSGTVNPYEQYF. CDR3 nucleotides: TGTGCCAGCAGTGGGACAGTCAACCCCTACGAGCAGTACTTC.